This T cell receptor (beta chain) was captured in a study of blood T cell repertoires in COVID-19. On the study more broadly: Spain, Italy and the United States supplied samples that represented acute and convalescent COVID-19. Nucleic acid was either cDNA or gDNA, and it came from T cells, B-cell-depleted T cells, or PBMCs.

In the authors' methods: Reference gene primer amplification yielded estimated nucleated cell counts. Sequenced by immunoSEQ multiplex PCR; TCRdb stores in-frame clones only, minus some. V and J calls plus clone size are reproduced from that table; the DNA served to infer D and trimming. The repertoire holds some 150,000 clones, with 80% to 90% as singletons. This receptor was identified in a woman aged 40 to 55 with acute or convalescent COVID-19. The sample consisted of peripheral blood.

CDR3 coding DNA: TGTGCCAGCAGTCCCCGAGGACTAGCGGGGCTCACCCTCACCGGGGAGCTGTTTTTT. Amino acids: CASSPRGLAGLTLTGELFF. V usage is TRBV27 and J usage is TRBJ2-2; 12 bases fit TRBD2. Trimming at V came to 5 bases and at J to 4 bases, leaving 14 bases not matched to a gene. CDR3 length equals 19 residues. Germline CDR1 reads MNHEY; CDR2 reads SMNVEV (reference sequence).